Below, one T cell receptor (beta chain) is given with its context. Original methodology: By means of reference gene primer amplification, nucleated cell counts were estimated. This table comes from immunoSEQ multiplex PCR, and its TCRdb copy is limited to in-frame clones, with some not included. That table furnishes V, J and clone size, whereas the DNA furnished D and trimming. Here the sample spans 200,000 to 250,000 clones, roughly 85% being singletons. The data stem from a study of blood T cell repertoires in COVID-19. About the study: Samples came from the United States, Italy and Spain, spanning acute and convalescent COVID-19.

Sequenced: peripheral blood. The sequence was collected from a woman over 75 with acute or convalescent COVID-19.

The CDR3 sequence is CASRQGIQNYGYTF. The CDR3, as DNA: TGTGCCAGCAGGCAGGGGATCCAAAACTATGGCTACACCTTC. The chain couples TRBV2 to TRBJ1-2, with D maybe TRBD1 (6 bases). The V end lost 6 bases, the J end lost 2 bases, and 13 bases lay between the germline ends. The CDR3 is 14 residues long. Per the germline V gene, CDR1 is SNHLY and CDR2 is FYNNEI. Together with reference TRBV2 and TRBJ1-2, the CDR3 gives the full variable domain: EPEVTQTPSHQVTQMGQEVILRCVPISNHLYFYWYRQILGQKVEFLVSFYNNEISEKSEIFDDQFSVERPDGSNFTLKIRSTKLEDSAMYFCASRQGIQNYGYTFGSGTRLTVV.